The rows below give T cell receptor beta chains drawn from one sample of a study of cytomegalovirus exposure and HLA in healthy donors. Sequencing used immunoSEQ multiplex PCR; TCRdb keeps in-frame clones, though not all of them. The table records roughly 140,000 clones, around 79% of them present only once. Material for sequencing was PBMCs. These receptors were collected from a man aged 25-45 years in good health and CMV-seropositive. Each CDR3 is given with its conserved first and last residue. Each record gives: clone size, D gene, J gene, V gene, CDR3 DNA, CDR3 protein. A D gene is named only where the DNA matches it firmly. The listing skips clone size in some rows; elsewhere it reads once, few, many or a size class.

. | TRBD2 | TRBJ2-1 | TRBV27 | TGTGCCAGCAGTAGGGAAACTAGCGTATACAATGAGCAGTTCTTC | CASSRETSVYNEQFF
. | . | TRBJ1-3 | TRBV27 | TGTGCCAGCAGTCCCGACGGCGGCTCTGGAAACACCATATATTTT | CASSPDGGSGNTIYF
. | TRBD2 | TRBJ2-1 | TRBV7-9 | TGTGCCAGCAGCTCCGGGACTAGCGGGCCTATATTCTTC | CASSSGTSGPIFF
. | TRBD1 | TRBJ1-5 | TRBV6-1 | TGTGCCAGCAGTGACGTGGCAGGGGGGATAGAGCCCCAGCATTTT | CASSDVAGGIEPQHF
once | TRBD1 | TRBJ2-5 | TRBV18 | TGTGCCAGCTCAGGACAGGGCGTCCAAGAGACCCAGTACTTC | CASSGQGVQETQYF
. | TRBD2 | TRBJ2-3 | TRBV7-6 | TGTGCCAGCAGCGACAGACTAGCGTCGGATACGCAGTATTTT | CASSDRLASDTQYF
once | TRBD1 | TRBJ1-1 | TRBV28 | TGTGCCACCCGGACAGGGGGTCCTCTCACTGAAGCTTTCTTT | CATRTGGPLTEAFF
. | TRBD2 | TRBJ2-2 | TRBV7-8 | TGTGCCAGCAGCTTACGACTAGCGGGAGTGTACACCGGGGAGCTGTTTTTT | CASSLRLAGVYTGELFF
. | . | TRBJ2-7 | TRBV5-1 | TGCGCCAGCAGCTCCCTCCAGGGGAAAGGCGAGCAGTACTTC | CASSSLQGKGEQYF
once | TRBD2 | TRBJ2-5 | TRBV7-9 | TGTGCCAGCAGCTTACTAGCGGGAGGAGAGACCCAGTACTTC | CASSLLAGGETQYF
. | . | TRBJ1-2 | TRBV29-1 | TGCAGCGCCATGCAGGGACATCCGATAAACTATGGCTACACCTTC | CSAMQGHPINYGYTF
. | . | TRBJ2-2 | TRBV11-2 | TGTGCCAGCAGCTTTTTCTCAGGGCGGACCGGGGAGCTGTTTTTT | CASSFFSGRTGELFF
. | . | TRBJ2-3 | TRBV30 | TGTGCCTGGACTGCGGCCCGGAAGGAATCAGATACGCAGTATTTT | CAWTAARKESDTQYF
few | . | TRBJ2-2 | TRBV5-1 | TGCGCCAGCAGCTTTGATGACAGGCCTGCGAACACCGGGGAGCTGTTTTTT | CASSFDDRPANTGELFF
. | . | TRBJ1-3 | TRBV19 | TGTGCCAGTAAGAGAGACTCTGGAAACACCATATATTTT | CASKRDSGNTIYF
. | TRBD2 | TRBJ2-1 | TRBV6-4 | TGTGCCAGCAGTGACTCTAGCGGGGGGATTAATGAGCAGTTCTTC | CASSDSSGGINEQFF
. | TRBD1 | TRBJ1-1 | TRBV30 | TGTGCCTGGGATCGGGACAGGGAAGCCACTGAAGCTTTCTTT | CAWDRDREATEAFF
. | . | TRBJ1-1 | TRBV28 | TGTGCCAGCTATGGACAGAGGAACACTGAAGCTTTCTTT | CASYGQRNTEAFF
. | TRBD1 | TRBJ2-7 | TRBV15 | TGTGCCACCAGCCCCTGGAGGGGGACAGGGGGCTACGAGCAGTACTTC | CATSPWRGTGGYEQYF
. | TRBD1 | TRBJ1-1 | TRBV19 | TGTGCCAGTAGGAGCAGGGACAGAGACACTGAAGCTTTCTTT | CASRSRDRDTEAFF
. | TRBD1 | TRBJ1-2 | TRBV5-1 | TGCGCCAGCAGCTTGGGGACGCTTACCCCGGGACAGGTATATGGCTACACCTTC | CASSLGTLTPGQVYGYTF
. | . | TRBJ1-3 | TRBV28 | TGTGCCAGCAGTCCCAGGCCTGGAAATACCATATATTTT | CASSPRPGNTIYF
. | TRBD2 | TRBJ2-3 | TRBV28 | TGTGCCAGCAGCTCCAGCGGGAGTAGCACAGATACGCAGTATTTT | CASSSSGSSTDTQYF
. | TRBD1 | TRBJ2-2 | TRBV5-8 | TGTGCCAGCAGCGATAGGGACAGGGCTCGGCGGCAGGAGCTGTTTTTT | CASSDRDRARRQELFF
. | . | TRBJ2-7 | TRBV28 | TGTGCCAGCAGTTTGGTGGGAGCCAAACCCCACGAGCAGTACTTC | CASSLVGAKPHEQYF
. | . | TRBJ1-2 | TRBV30 | TGTGCCTGGAGGGAAAACAGGGAATGGGCTAACTATGGCTGCACCTTC | CAWRENREWANYGCTF
. | TRBD1 | TRBJ2-2 | TRBV7-9 | TGTGCCAGCAGCTTAAAGGGGGCGACCGGGGAGCTGTTTTTT | CASSLKGATGELFF
. | . | TRBJ2-4 | TRBV2 | TGTGCCAGCAGTGAAGCCGACACGTACAAAAACAGTCAGTACTTC | CASSEADTYKNSQYF
few | TRBD2 | TRBJ2-2 | TRBV28 | TGTGCCAGCAGTTTAGGAGGGACTATAACCGGGGAGCTGTTTTTT | CASSLGGTITGELFF
. | . | TRBJ2-1 | TRBV6-6 | TGTGCCAGCAGTTACACACCCGACAATGAGCAGTTCTTC | CASSYTPDNEQFF
. | . | TRBJ1-6 | TRBV4-1 | TGCGCCAGCAGCCAACAGGCAGGGCTGGAGTCACCCCTCCACTTT | CASSQQAGLESPLHF
. | TRBD1 | TRBJ2-7 | TRBV6-1 | TGTGCCATCTCACAGGGGCTAGCTGCCTACGAGCAGTACTTC | CAISQGLAAYEQYF
. | TRBD1 | TRBJ1-1 | TRBV4-1 | TGCGCCAGCAGCCGAAGACAGGGCGCTGAAGCTTTCTTT | CASSRRQGAEAFF
. | . | TRBJ1-1 | TRBV21-1 | TGTGCCAGCAGCAAAGGACCCAGTAAGGGGGAGCCCACTGAAGCTTTCTTT | CASSKGPSKGEPTEAFF
. | TRBD2 | TRBJ2-3 | TRBV6-5 | TGTGCCAGCAAGACTAGCGGGGAAACAGATACGCAGTATTTT | CASKTSGETDTQYF
. | . | TRBJ2-2 | TRBV6-6 | TGTGCCAGCGGGCGGCAGGGTTACACCGGGGAGCTGTTTTTT | CASGRQGYTGELFF
. | TRBD1 | TRBJ2-7 | TRBV27 | TGTGCCAGCAGCATCGGCACCGGGACAGGGTCCTACGAGCAGTACTTC | CASSIGTGTGSYEQYF
. | . | TRBJ1-2 | TRBV5-1 | TGCGCCAGCAGCCCCCGTGGTCCGGAGGACGGCTACACCTTC | CASSPRGPEDGYTF
. | TRBD2 | TRBJ2-3 | TRBV5-1 | TGCGCCAGCAGCCCTAGGACTAGCGGGGGCACAGATACACAGTATTTT | CASSPRTSGGTDTQYF
. | . | TRBJ2-7 | TRBV5-1 | TGCGCCAGCAGCCCGGGGGACGCTTACGAGCAGTACTTC | CASSPGDAYEQYF
. | TRBD1 | TRBJ2-3 | TRBV5-4 | TGTGCCAGCAGTTTGAAGGGGGCCGTAGATACGCAGTATTTT | CASSLKGAVDTQYF
. | TRBD1 | TRBJ1-4 | TRBV29-1 | TGCAGCGTTGTACAGGGGGAAAAACTGTTTTTT | CSVVQGEKLFF
. | . | TRBJ1-6 | TRBV6-5 | TGTGCCAGCAGTCACAGGAGCTCCTATAATTCACCCCTCCACTTT | CASSHRSSYNSPLHF
. | TRBD1 | TRBJ1-3 | TRBV9 | TGTGCCAGCAGCGTAGTTCAACTCCCCTCAGACAGGGGAGCTTTTCCTGGAAACACCATATATTTT | CASSVVQLPSDRGAFPGNTIYF
. | TRBD2 | TRBJ2-3 | TRBV27 | TGTGCCAGCAACCGGCCGGGACTAGCGGGAGTGGTCACAGATACGCAGTATTTT | CASNRPGLAGVVTDTQYF
. | TRBD2 | TRBJ2-4 | TRBV4-1 | TGCGCCAGCAGCCAGGGACTAGCGAGGGCTGCCAAAAACAGTCAGTACTTC | CASSQGLARAAKNSQYF
. | . | TRBJ2-3 | TRBV19 | TGTGCCAGCGGTCAGCGTATACTCAGCACAGATACGCAGTATTTT | CASGQRILSTDTQYF
. | . | TRBJ2-3 | TRBV5-1 | TGCGCCAGCAGCTTGGCCCAGGGTGAGGCGAATACGCAGTATTTT | CASSLAQGEANTQYF
. | TRBD1 | TRBJ2-6 | TRBV27 | TGTGCCAGCAGTTTTTTAGGGGGCTCTGGGGCCAACGGCCTGACTTTC | CASSFLGGSGANGLTF
. | . | TRBJ2-3 | TRBV4-3 | TGCGCCAGCAGCTCTAATGTGACTAGCACAGATACGCAGTATTTT | CASSSNVTSTDTQYF
. | TRBD1 | TRBJ1-2 | TRBV7-8 | TGTGCCAGCAGCTTAGTGTCAGGGGGGAACTATGGCTACACCTTC | CASSLVSGGNYGYTF
. | TRBD1 | TRBJ2-3 | TRBV6-5 | TGTGCCAGCAGCTTCCAGAATGACAGGGCGGATACGCAGTATTTT | CASSFQNDRADTQYF
. | . | TRBJ2-7 | TRBV5-1 | TGCGCCAGCAGCTTGGCACAGCCCTACGAGCAGTACTTC | CASSLAQPYEQYF
. | TRBD1 | TRBJ1-1 | TRBV13 | TGTGCCAGCAGCTCCCAAGGGACAGGGGGCGCGAAGGATGAAGCTTTCTTT | CASSSQGTGGAKDEAFF
once | . | TRBJ1-6 | TRBV27 | TGTGCCAGGATCACTCCTTCCTCACCCCTCCACTTT | CARITPSSPLHF